Following are 6 T cell receptor beta chains from one sample sequenced in a study of blood T cell repertoires in COVID-19. This table comes from immunoSEQ multiplex PCR, and its TCRdb copy is limited to in-frame clones, with some not included. This sample yields about 260,000 clones, of which roughly 84% are seen a single time; 3.5% to 5% belongs to the top ten. Sequencing used peripheral blood. Source of these receptors: a man in his 60s with acute or convalescent COVID-19.

This clone was picked up a small number of times. The chain couples TRBV6-2 or TRBV6-3 to TRBJ1-6; TRBD1 aligns across 9 bases. The CDR3 contains 14 residues. Germline V gene lookup returns CDR1 MNHEY and CDR2 SVGEGT. Trimming cost V 6 bases and J 10 bases; bases outside gene matches: 7. DNA of the CDR3: TGTGCCAGCAGCTCCGGGACAGGGCAATCACCCCTCCACTTT. Its protein is CASSSGTGQSPLHF.

The rearrangement links TRBV4-3 to TRBJ2-1, with TRBD1 matching 7 bases. CDR1 is LGHNA and CDR2 is YSLEER in the germline V gene. This CDR3 has 17 residues. Trimming at V came to 1 base and at J to 4 bases, leaving 10 bases not matched to a gene. CDR3 loop: CASSQADPRGLYNEQFF. The CDR3 DNA is TGCGCCAGCAGCCAAGCCGACCCAAGGGGGCTATACAATGAGCAGTTCTTC.

The chain has TRBV19 and TRBJ2-5, with a weak D call TRBD1 (6 bases). CDR3 length: 13 amino acids. V was shortened by 4 bases and J by 5 bases, with 11 bases between the two germline ends. The germline gives CDR1 LNHDA, CDR2 SQIVND (reference sequence). CDR3 in amino acids: CASSNRDRETQYF. CDR3 nucleotide sequence: TGTGCCAGTAGTAACAGGGACCGGGAGACCCAGTACTTC.

Only a few counts were recorded for this clone. The V gene is TRBV29-1, the J gene TRBJ1-2; D perhaps matches TRBD1 (6 bases). Germline lookup yields CDR1 SQVTM and CDR2 ANQGSEA. Deletions cut 5 bases from V and 3 bases from J, with 10 bases between. The CDR3 has 12 amino acids. In DNA form, the CDR3 reads TGCAGCGTTTCCAGGGGTGACTATGGCTACACCTTC. It specifies CSVSRGDYGYTF.

J is TRBJ1-2 and V is TRBV28, with 9 positions matching TRBD1. V was pared by 6 bases and J by 1 base, with 3 bases of the junction left unmatched. Germline CDR1 and CDR2: MDHEN and SYDVKM. CDR3 size: 14 residues. Here the CDR3 DNA reads TGTGCCAGCAGGGCGACAGGGGGTAACTATGGCTACACCTTC. Translating it yields CASRATGGNYGYTF.

The chain employs TRBV7-8 and TRBJ1-1; 7 bases fit TRBD1. Trimming at V came to 4 bases and at J to 6 bases, leaving 8 bases not matched to a gene. The CDR3 sequence is 14 residues long. CDR1 and CDR2 (germline): SGHVS, FQNEAQ. CDR3 coding DNA: TGTGCCAGCAGCTCTTGGACAGGACTCGCTGAAGCTTTCTTT. Its translation: CASSSWTGLAEAFF.